This TCR beta chain emerged from a study of blood T cells in healthy people across ages. Samples each yielded at least 6 micrograms of total RNA. Next came a second PCR, run for about 7 to 12 cycles, which used a sample-barcoded 5' primer along with a J-beta primer mix. One entry per CDR3 protein, called by TCRdb with MiXCR from the 5' RACE reads. The table lists about 570,000 distinct CDR3 sequences, approximately 26% of them singletons. The V end lost 2 bases, the J end lost 1 base, and 12 bases lay between the germline ends. The CDR3 is 15 amino acids. The germline gives CDR1 SGHRS, CDR2 YFSETQ. These same records also appear under a second study, on T cells of mothers and their children.

This TCR was recovered from a boy aged 2 to 10 in good health. The chain combines TRBV5-1 with TRBJ2-5, with D unclear. Sequencing was done on a sample of blood. The chain's CDR3 is CASSLLRTFQETQYF. DNA for the CDR3: TGCGCCAGCAGCTTACTAAGAACATTCCAAGAGACCCAGTACTTC. The variable domain in full, completed from reference TRBV5-1 and TRBJ2-5, reads KAGVTQTPRYLIKTRGQQVTLSCSPISGHRSVSWYQQTPGQGLQFLFEYFSETQRNKGNFPGRFSGRQFSNSRSEMNVSTLELGDSALYLCASSLLRTFQETQYFGPGTRLLVL.